This entry is about one TCR beta chain. It has no known antigen specificity. The sample holds no much larger clone one base away, and base qualities are not on file. The collaborating institutions used their own protocols to collect whole blood in K2EDTA tubes. For TCRbeta analysis, collaborators shipped samples as frozen whole blood, isolated PBMCs, or DNA extracted from either of those sample types. TCRbeta CDR3 regions were amplified from genomic DNA using the immunoSEQ Assay, a bias-controlled multiplex PCR. Turning to the authors' computational methods: The number of nucleated cells in each sample was estimated by amplification of reference gene primers within the assay. To quantify the absolute abundance of each unique TCRbeta CDR3 rearrangement, sequence reads were collapsed and filtered. Productive Simpson clonality was computed per sample as the square root of Simpson's diversity index over productive rearrangements. This immuneACCESS table, as held by TCRdb, lists in-frame sequences with V and J called but not all clones. Of the missing ones, under half trace to an unresolved V gene in checked studies; the others have no known cause. D and trimming come from the DNA, and the V and J calls and clone size come from that table. This sample holds some 67,000 clones; 87% were observed only once. The ten largest clones add up to 19% of the sample.

This sample was included in a study of blood T cell repertoires in COVID-19 (dated by TCRdb to 2018 to 2021). For context, the study as a whole: Samples from collaborators originated in the United States, Italy and Spain and spanned both the acute and convalescent phases of COVID-19. The prospective study material was composed of cDNA or gDNA derived from T cells, B-cell-depleted T cells, or PBMCs. Deeply sampled blood TCRbeta repertoires from subjects exposed to, actively infected with, or recovered from COVID-19 were included in the dataset. A freely available public database, intended as a resource for researchers studying the immune response to SARS-CoV-2, is where the repertoires were released. Samples came from the ongoing ImmuneRACE study (first 160 participants) plus 1,254 subjects from 6 global collaborators. Sample metadata almost always included a de-identified subject ID, COVID-19 status, age in years and sex. HLA class I and class II types, where available, came from metadata supplied by the sample provider rather than from assay-based typing. The investigation overall reported the following: The quantity of clinical and demographic metadata differed by source and by participant and was supplied without curation.

The CDR3 runs 15 amino acids, cysteine and phenylalanine included. Of all the DNA, just the CDR3 is kept, 45 bases in frame from base 1. CDR1 SEHNR and CDR2 FQNEAQ are derived from the germline V gene (reference sequence). Relative to germline, V is 5 bases shorter and J is 2 bases shorter, with 15 bases between their ends. This TCR was sampled from an elderly woman with acute or convalescent COVID-19. The source material was peripheral blood. The rearranged segments are TRBV7-9 and TRBJ1-2; too little of a D gene remains to name it. The CDR3 region: CASSRMAVENYGYTF. The DNA sequence is TGTGCCAGCAGCAGAATGGCGGTAGAGAACTATGGCTACACCTTC.